The subject of this entry is one T cell receptor (beta chain). Its specificity is unknown. The entry originates in a study of shared clonotypes between healthy human individuals. Study observations and caveats: Inspection by rarefaction showed sorted-subset sequencing to be incomplete despite large depth.

Naive CD8 isolation took CD45RO-negative cells positively selected for CCR7 and excluded terminally differentiated effector memory CD45RA+ cells. Assay used: immunoSEQ multiplex PCR; TCRdb lists only in-frame clones, some missing. In the table there are almost 700,000 clones, about 92% of which are singletons. Trimming pared 4 bases from V and 0 bases from J, leaving 10 bases between. Germline assignment: CDR1 MNHEY and CDR2 SMNVEV (reference sequence). The CDR3 totals 15 residues. This sequence joins TRBV27 and TRBJ2-1; possible D gene TRBD2, 5 bases. The sequence derives from a young man in good health. Sequencing was done on a sample of naive CD8+ T cells sorted from blood. The CDR3, as DNA: TGTGCCAGCAGTTCACTAGAATTCTCCTACAATGAGCAGTTCTTC. It yields the protein CASSSLEFSYNEQFF.